This is a list of T cell receptor beta chains from one sample in a study of blood T cell repertoires in COVID-19. Method: immunoSEQ multiplex PCR; TCRdb's copy keeps in-frame clones and lacks some. Of some 130,000 clones in the sample, around 89% are singletons; the top ten hold about 9.3%. Sequencing was done on a sample of peripheral blood. The receptors stem from a man aged 45-65 years with acute or convalescent COVID-19. The CDR3 runs from the conserved cysteine through the conserved F or W. A D gene is named only where the DNA matches it firmly. Clone size, where shown, is once, few, many, or a class for clones that have expanded.

>14|TRBV7-2|TRBD2|.|TRBJ2-3
TGTGCCAGCAGCTACCGGGGGGGCAGGGATACGCAGTATTTT
CASSYRGGRDTQYF
>14|TRBV23-1|.|.|TRBJ1-2
TGCGCCAGCAGTCAAGGCGGATGCGACTATGGCTACACCTTC
CASSQGGCDYGYTF
>14|TRBV5-6|TRBD1|few|TRBJ1-2
TGTGCCAGCAGCTGGGCGGGACAGCCCTATGGCTACACCTTC
CASSWAGQPYGYTF
>14|TRBV29-1|.|.|TRBJ1-3
TGCAGCGTTGTTGGGAGCTTAAGTGGAAACACCATATATTTT
CSVVGSLSGNTIYF
>12|TRBV2|.|.|TRBJ1-4
TGTGCCAGCAGTGAAGCTGAGAGAACCCTGTTTTTT
CASSEAERTLFF
>15|TRBV21-1|.|.|TRBJ2-7
TGTGCCAGCAGCTGGACAGTTAGGATTCTCTACGAGCAGTACTTC
CASSWTVRILYEQYF
>17|TRBV7-6|TRBD2|.|TRBJ2-2
TGTGCCAGCAGCCCTTGGACTAGCGGGGAGAACACCGGGGAGCTGTTTTTT
CASSPWTSGENTGELFF
>13|TRBV19|.|.|TRBJ1-1
TGTGCCAGTAGCCGGCGGGGGTACACTGAAGCTTTCTTT
CASSRRGYTEAFF
>13|TRBV5-1|.|.|TRBJ1-2
TGCGCCAGCAGCTTGGATGTCGGGGGTAGCTACACCTTC
CASSLDVGGSYTF
>13|TRBV10-3|.|.|TRBJ1-1
TGTGCCATCAGCTTACAGGCGAACACTGAAGCTTTCTTT
CAISLQANTEAFF
>14|TRBV11-2|.|.|TRBJ2-1
TGTGCCAGCACCCTAGATCGAGGGAGGCGTGAGCAGTTCTTC
CASTLDRGRREQFF
>11|TRBV29-1|.|.|TRBJ1-1
TGCAGCGACGTAGTGAACACTGAAGCTTTCTTT
CSDVVNTEAFF
>15|TRBV27|.|.|TRBJ1-1
TGTGCCAGCAGTTTTGGACGGGGGATAAACACTGAAGCTTTCTTT
CASSFGRGINTEAFF
>13|TRBV12-3/TRBV12-4|TRBD1|.|TRBJ1-1
TGTGCCAGCAGCCGGGACAGCTACACTGAAGCTTTCTTT
CASSRDSYTEAFF
>12|TRBV7-9|.|.|TRBJ2-7
TGTGCCAGCTCGCACAGCTCCTACGAGCAGTACTTC
CASSHSSYEQYF
>12|TRBV30|.|.|TRBJ1-2
TGTGCCTGGAGTTCTTCTAACTATGGCTACACCTTC
CAWSSSNYGYTF
>16|TRBV6-1|TRBD1|.|TRBJ1-3
TGTGCCAGCAGTGAGAGGCAACAGGGGGGGGAGAACACCATATATTTT
CASSERQQGGENTIYF
>15|TRBV5-4|.|once|TRBJ1-3
TGTGCCAGCAGCCGGTGGGGGCGCTCTGGAAACACCATATATTTT
CASSRWGRSGNTIYF
>13|TRBV27|.|.|TRBJ2-5
TGTGCCAGTGTCGGGGATCCACAAGAGACCCAGTACTTC
CASVGDPQETQYF
>16|TRBV9|TRBD2|few|TRBJ2-5
TGTGCCAGCAGCGCCGGGACTCTAGCGGGGGGAGAGACCCAGTACTTC
CASSAGTLAGGETQYF
>14|TRBV5-1|TRBD2|.|TRBJ2-3
TGCGCCAGCAGCCCGATAGCGGGTTCAGATACGCAGTATTTT
CASSPIAGSDTQYF
>13|TRBV11-3|.|.|TRBJ2-7
TGTGCCAGCAGCTTAGACGCTAGCTCCAAGCAGTACTTC
CASSLDASSKQYF
>16|TRBV13|TRBD2|.|TRBJ2-2
TGTGCCAGCAGCCCCTCTCGCGGGAGAGGTACCGGGGAGCTGTTTTTT
CASSPSRGRGTGELFF
>19|TRBV27|TRBD1|.|TRBJ2-3
TGTGCCAGCAGTTTATCAGGGACAGGGGTTTGGGGGAGCACAGATACGCAGTATTTT
CASSLSGTGVWGSTDTQYF
>17|TRBV5-1|TRBD2|.|TRBJ2-5
TGCGCCAGCAGCTTGGGGGGGCTAGCGGGGGCGCAAGAGACCCAGTACTTC
CASSLGGLAGAQETQYF
>12|TRBV27|.|.|TRBJ1-4
TGTGCCAGCAGTTCTATTAATGAAAAACTGTTTTTT
CASSSINEKLFF
>20|TRBV5-1|TRBD1|.|TRBJ2-2
TGCGCCAGCAGCCCAAAACCCGGGACAGGGGGCGTAATTTCGGCCGGGGAGCTGTTTTTT
CASSPKPGTGGVISAGELFF
>15|TRBV2|TRBD2|.|TRBJ2-4
TGTGCCAGCACCCAGGCTACTAGCGGGGCTGGCATTCAGTACTTC
CASTQATSGAGIQYF
>13|TRBV6-1|TRBD1|.|TRBJ1-2
TGTGCCAGCAGTGAAAGAGGGGGCAATGGCTACACCTTC
CASSERGGNGYTF
>14|TRBV5-1|.|.|TRBJ1-1
TGCGCCAGCAGCTTGGGGCTCCTGAACACTGAAGCTTTCTTT
CASSLGLLNTEAFF
>20|TRBV9|TRBD1|few|TRBJ1-2
TGTGCCAGCAGCGATCCTGAAACTCGGGACAGGGGCGTCTACGACTATGGCTACACCTTC
CASSDPETRDRGVYDYGYTF
>14|TRBV3-1/TRBV3-2|.|once|TRBJ1-5
TGTGCCAGCAGCCAAGATGACAGTGTAAGGCCCCAGCATTTT
CASSQDDSVRPQHF
>14|TRBV9|TRBD1|.|TRBJ1-2
TGTGCCAGCAGCGTAGGACAGGGGAGCTATGGCTACACCTTC
CASSVGQGSYGYTF
>14|TRBV10-3|TRBD1|.|TRBJ1-5
TGTGCCACTCAGGGGGCGAGGAGCAATCAGCCCCAGCATTTT
CATQGARSNQPQHF
>17|TRBV5-1|TRBD2|.|TRBJ2-5
TGCGCCAGCAGTCCCTTGCCGACTAGCGGGGGGGGAGAGACCCAGTACTTC
CASSPLPTSGGGETQYF
>15|TRBV12-5|.|few|TRBJ1-2
TGTGCTAGTGGTCGACTAACAGATCTAAACTATGGCTACACCTTC
CASGRLTDLNYGYTF
>16|TRBV5-6|TRBD1|.|TRBJ1-2
TGTGCCAGCAGCTTAGCTAGAAGGGGGCCTAACTATGGCTACACCTTC
CASSLARRGPNYGYTF
>15|TRBV5-1|.|.|TRBJ1-5
TGCGCCAGCAGCGCGGGGGGCAGTGGCAATCAGCCCCAGCATTTT
CASSAGGSGNQPQHF
>16|TRBV24-1|.|once|TRBJ2-6
TGTGCCACCAGTGATCCAGGGGTATCGGGGGCCAACGTCCTGACTTTC
CATSDPGVSGANVLTF
>16|TRBV6-1|TRBD1|.|TRBJ1-4
TGTGCCAGCAGTGTCAGGGGGCGGACGGCTAATGAAAAACTGTTTTTT
CASSVRGRTANEKLFF
>13|TRBV7-2|TRBD1|.|TRBJ1-2
TGTGCCAGCAGCTTAGGACAGGGTTATGGCTACACCTTC
CASSLGQGYGYTF
>14|TRBV6-5|TRBD1|.|TRBJ1-6
TGTGCCAGCAGCCTGACAGGGGGCTGGTCACCCCTCCACTTT
CASSLTGGWSPLHF
>15|TRBV5-5|.|.|TRBJ1-2
TGTGCCAGCAGCTTGACATGGAGTAACCTCTATGGCTACACCTTC
CASSLTWSNLYGYTF
>18|TRBV7-9|TRBD2|.|TRBJ2-2
TGTGCCAGCAGCTTTTCTAGCGGGGGGGCCCCCTACACCGGGGAGCTGTTTTTT
CASSFSSGGAPYTGELFF
>15|TRBV18|TRBD1|.|TRBJ1-5
TGTGCCAGCTCACTGGGACAGAATAGCAATCAGCCCCAGCATTTT
CASSLGQNSNQPQHF
>14|TRBV5-4|.|.|TRBJ2-7
TGTGCCAGCAGCTTTGACCCTAGTTCCTACGAGCAGTACTTC
CASSFDPSSYEQYF
>17|TRBV11-2|.|.|TRBJ2-4
TGTGCCAGCAGCTTAGATCAGAGGATTGTGGCCAAAAACATTCAGTACTTC
CASSLDQRIVAKNIQYF
>15|TRBV6-1|.|.|TRBJ2-7
TGTGCCAGCAGCACCTCCAAACAGGTGACCTACGAGCAGTACTTC
CASSTSKQVTYEQYF
>12|TRBV2|.|once|TRBJ2-5
TGTGCCAGCAGGCGAGGTCGAGAGACCCAGTACTTC
CASRRGRETQYF
>17|TRBV10-2|.|.|TRBJ2-1
TGCGCCAGCAGCCCCGTTGGGATGAGGGGGGGATGGAATGAGCAGTTCTTC
CASSPVGMRGGWNEQFF
>15|TRBV5-4|TRBD1|.|TRBJ1-1
TGTGCCAGCAGCCAAAGACAGGGAGCGAACACTGAAGCTTTCTTT
CASSQRQGANTEAFF
>15|TRBV7-9|.|few|TRBJ1-4
TGTGCCAGCAGCCCTCAAGGGGGGGAGAATGAAAAACTGTTTTTT
CASSPQGGENEKLFF
>15|TRBV15|.|.|TRBJ2-7
TGTGCCACCAGCAGAACCCCCCAGGGGTTCGACGAGCAGTACTTC
CATSRTPQGFDEQYF
>15|TRBV6-5|.|.|TRBJ2-7
TGTGCCAGCAGTTATGGGGGGACGGCCGCCTACGAGCAGTACTTC
CASSYGGTAAYEQYF
>15|TRBV9|TRBD1|few|TRBJ1-2
TGTGCCAGCAGCGTAATGGGGACAGTCAACTATGGCTACACCTTC
CASSVMGTVNYGYTF
>15|TRBV5-1|.|.|TRBJ1-5
TGCGCCAGCAGCAGGGAAGGGGATCTGCGTCAGCCCCAGCATTTT
CASSREGDLRQPQHF
>14|TRBV9|.|.|TRBJ1-4
TGTGCCAGCAGCGTAGCTGCGGGTAATGAAAAACTGTTTTTT
CASSVAAGNEKLFF
>18|TRBV13|.|.|TRBJ2-7
TGTGCCAGCAGCTTTAAGGGGCTCGGGCAGGAGCTAAGCTACGAGCAGTACTTC
CASSFKGLGQELSYEQYF
>16|TRBV7-2|.|once|TRBJ1-2
TGTGCCAGCAGCTTAGACAGCACGTCTAACCCATATGGCTACACCTTC
CASSLDSTSNPYGYTF